A selection of T cell receptor beta chains follows, all from one sample in a study of cytomegalovirus exposure and HLA in healthy donors. Profiling relied on immunoSEQ multiplex PCR, and the TCRdb table lists in-frame clones only, not all of them. Of some 130,000 clones in the sample, over 70% were seen once. Sequencing input: PBMCs. The receptors stem from a woman in her late teens or twenties in good health and CMV-seronegative. The CDR3 runs from the conserved cysteine through the conserved F or W. A D gene is named only where the DNA matches it firmly. Size is stated for part of the rows, as once, few or many counts, or as a class when the clone is expanded.

D gene,clone size,J gene,V gene,CDR3 DNA,CDR3 protein
.,.,TRBJ1-4,TRBV29-1,TGCAGCGTCCTGGACGGAGCGGGTGAAAAACTGTTTTTT,CSVLDGAGEKLFF
TRBD1,.,TRBJ1-4,TRBV29-1,TGCAGCGTGGGGACAGTCGTGGCTGAAAAACTGTTTTTT,CSVGTVVAEKLFF
TRBD1,.,TRBJ2-2,TRBV30,TGTGCCTGGGTCCGGACAGGGATCGCCGGAGAGCTGTTTTTT,CAWVRTGIAGELFF
.,.,TRBJ2-7,TRBV7-8,TGTGCCAGCAGCTTAGGAGGAAGTAACTACTACGAGCAGTACTTC,CASSLGGSNYYEQYF
.,.,TRBJ1-5,TRBV5-1,TGCGCCAGCAGCTTGGGAACCACTACTTGGGGCAATCAGCCCCAGCATTTT,CASSLGTTTWGNQPQHF
.,few,TRBJ2-1,TRBV29-1,TGCAGCGTTGTAGCGTCACGTTCCTACAATGAGCAGTTCTTC,CSVVASRSYNEQFF
.,.,TRBJ1-4,TRBV5-4,TGTGCCAGCAGCTTGGCCGGGAACCGGGGAAAACTGTTTTTT,CASSLAGNRGKLFF
.,.,TRBJ2-2,TRBV19,TGTGCCAGTAGTATAGCGGGGACACCCAGGCGGGAGCTGTTTTTT,CASSIAGTPRRELFF
.,.,TRBJ1-5,TRBV6-6,TGTGCCAGCAGTCAGGGCTGGGAGGACAATCAGCCCCAGCATTTT,CASSQGWEDNQPQHF
.,few,TRBJ2-1,TRBV5-6,TGTGCCAGCAGCTACGGCCCTACAGGTGAGCAGTTCTTC,CASSYGPTGEQFF
.,.,TRBJ1-1,TRBV15,TGTGCCACCAGCATAACCCAGGGGCCTGAAGCTTTCTTT,CATSITQGPEAFF
TRBD1,.,TRBJ1-1,TRBV10-3,TGTGCCACCGGGAGACAGGGGGTGAACACTGAAGCTTTCTTT,CATGRQGVNTEAFF
TRBD1,.,TRBJ1-4,TRBV6-5,TGTGCCGGGATGGCGGAGGGGGCGGTAGAAAAACTGTTTTTT,CAGMAEGAVEKLFF
TRBD2,few,TRBJ2-7,TRBV30,TGTGCCTGGAGTCCGGGACTAGCGGGGGGGAGGCAGTACTTC,CAWSPGLAGGRQYF
.,.,TRBJ1-1,TRBV5-5,TGTGCCAGCAGCTTGATCCTTAACATGAACACTGAAGCTTTCTTT,CASSLILNMNTEAFF
TRBD2,.,TRBJ2-7,TRBV5-1,TGCGCCAGCAGCTGGGGACTAGCGGGAGCCTACGAGCAGTACTTC,CASSWGLAGAYEQYF
TRBD2,.,TRBJ2-1,TRBV9,TGTGCCAGCAGCCCGGGACTAGCGGGAGGAGTGGGCTACAATGAGCAGTTCTTC,CASSPGLAGGVGYNEQFF
TRBD1,.,TRBJ1-2,TRBV5-1,TGCGCCAGCAGTGGGGACAGCAACTATGGCTACACCTTC,CASSGDSNYGYTF
.,few,TRBJ2-1,TRBV18,TGTGCCAGCTCGCCTATCGCGGGCGAGCAGTTCTTC,CASSPIAGEQFF
TRBD2,.,TRBJ2-7,TRBV5-4,TGTGCCAGCAGAGAGGGACTAGTTGCCTACGAGCAGTACTTC,CASREGLVAYEQYF
TRBD2,few,TRBJ2-7,TRBV7-6,TGTGCCAGCAGCTTAGGGGTTTCAGCGGGAGGTAACGAGCAGTACTTC,CASSLGVSAGGNEQYF
.,.,TRBJ1-4,TRBV18,TGTGCCAGCTCACCTCAGGGAACGGCTAATGAAAAACTGTTTTTT,CASSPQGTANEKLFF
TRBD2,.,TRBJ2-1,TRBV5-1,TGCGCCAGCAGCTTGCGACTAGCGGACAATGAGCAGTTCTTC,CASSLRLADNEQFF
.,once,TRBJ2-7,TRBV5-6,TGTGCCAGCAGCTTGGACGCGCCTGCCACCTACGAGCAGTACTTC,CASSLDAPATYEQYF
.,.,TRBJ2-5,TRBV7-8,TGTGCCAGCAGCTTAAGCTACAGGGAGACCCAGTACTTC,CASSLSYRETQYF
.,.,TRBJ2-1,TRBV6-5,TGTGCCACCCTTACCCGGCGGGGCCCGGGTGAGCAGTTCTTC,CATLTRRGPGEQFF
.,.,TRBJ1-3,TRBV30,TGTGCCTGGAGTGTATCACTCAGAAACACCATATATTTT,CAWSVSLRNTIYF
.,.,TRBJ2-1,TRBV29-1,TGCAGCGTTGGGCAGGGCTACAATGAGCAGTTCTTC,CSVGQGYNEQFF
TRBD1,.,TRBJ1-2,TRBV7-2,TGTGCCAGCAGCTCCATCCTTCCGGGACAGGGATCTGGCTACACCTTC,CASSSILPGQGSGYTF
TRBD1,.,TRBJ2-7,TRBV15,TGTGCCACCAGCAGAGAGGGGGACAGCGAGCAGTACTTC,CATSREGDSEQYF
.,few,TRBJ2-7,TRBV15,TGTGCCACCAGCAGAGATCAGGGACTTTACGAGCAGTACTTC,CATSRDQGLYEQYF
.,.,TRBJ2-7,TRBV4-1,TGCGCCAGCAGCCATCCCCTGAAGGCGCGGAACCACGAGCAGTACTTC,CASSHPLKARNHEQYF
.,.,TRBJ1-4,TRBV19,TGTGCCAGTAGTATAATCGCTCGGGAAAAACTGTTTTTT,CASSIIAREKLFF
TRBD1,.,TRBJ2-5,TRBV30,TGTGCCTGGAGTGGACAGGGGGCGCGAAAGACCCAGTACTTC,CAWSGQGARKTQYF
.,.,TRBJ1-4,TRBV6-6,TGTGCCAGCAGTTACAGGCCCGACTTCGGGGAAAAACTGTTTTTT,CASSYRPDFGEKLFF
TRBD1,.,TRBJ1-4,TRBV7-9,TGTGCCAGCAGCTTAGGACAGGGGGCAACTAATGAAAAACTGTTTTTT,CASSLGQGATNEKLFF
TRBD1,.,TRBJ1-1,TRBV6-4,TGTGCCAGCAGGGCCGGGTCAGGGGGATCTGAAGCTTTCTTT,CASRAGSGGSEAFF
.,.,TRBJ1-2,TRBV7-9,TGTGCCAGCAGCTGGAGCGGCAGTAACTATGGCTACACCTTC,CASSWSGSNYGYTF
.,few,TRBJ1-4,TRBV7-9,TGTGCCAGCAGCCCCAAACCAGGATCGAATGAAAAACTGTTTTTT,CASSPKPGSNEKLFF
TRBD2,.,TRBJ2-2,TRBV30,TGTGCCTGGAGTGACCTCCCGGCGGGGGCCGGGGAGCTGTTTTTT,CAWSDLPAGAGELFF
.,.,TRBJ2-7,TRBV30,TGTGCCTGGAGTACTTCGGGACACTCAAGCGAGCAGTACTTC,CAWSTSGHSSEQYF
TRBD1,.,TRBJ2-2,TRBV6-1,TGTGCCAGCAGTGAAAAGGGGAACAGGGGAAACACCGGGGAGCTGTTTTTT,CASSEKGNRGNTGELFF
.,once,TRBJ1-1,TRBV30,TGTGCCTGGAGTCCCCCGTATGGAAGAGGGACTGAAGCTTTCTTT,CAWSPPYGRGTEAFF
.,.,TRBJ2-1,TRBV4-1,TGCGCCAGCAGCACAGGGCTAGCGGCCGACTACAATGAGCAGTTCTTC,CASSTGLAADYNEQFF
TRBD1,.,TRBJ2-7,TRBV6-4,TGTGCCAATAGGCCCTGGGATACAGGGGGACACGAGCAGTACTTC,CANRPWDTGGHEQYF
.,.,TRBJ2-1,TRBV20-1,TGCAGTGCTAGCGGAGTGAATGAGCAGTTCTTC,CSASGVNEQFF
TRBD2,.,TRBJ2-7,TRBV5-6,TGTGCCAGCAGCCCCGGTGCGGGGGACTACGAGCAGTACTTC,CASSPGAGDYEQYF
TRBD1,.,TRBJ1-2,TRBV6-6,TGTGCCAGCAGCAGGGACAGGGGGCTAAGCTATGGCTACACCTTC,CASSRDRGLSYGYTF
.,.,TRBJ2-1,TRBV10-3,TGTGCCATCAGTGAGTCGGGAGCGGCCAATGAGCAGTTCTTC,CAISESGAANEQFF
.,.,TRBJ2-1,TRBV7-6,TGTGCCAGCAGCTCCCTCCTTCGCGGGACGGACAATGAGCAGTTCTTC,CASSSLLRGTDNEQFF
.,.,TRBJ2-5,TRBV4-2,TGTGACAGCAGCCAAGTCTTGGGAAGCGGCACGAGAGAGACCCAGTACTTC,CDSSQVLGSGTRETQYF
TRBD1,.,TRBJ1-5,TRBV30,TGTGCCTGGAGCCCTCAGGGGGTAGTTGATAGCAATCAGCCCCAGCATTTT,CAWSPQGVVDSNQPQHF
.,.,TRBJ2-7,TRBV25-1,TGTGCCAGCAGCGGGCTGGCGGGTTACGAGCAGTACTTC,CASSGLAGYEQYF